This TCR beta chain was identified in a study of blood T cell repertoires in COVID-19. Study-wide background: Acute and convalescent COVID-19 specimens originated in the United States, Italy and Spain.

The repertoire was sequenced with immunoSEQ multiplex PCR; TCRdb's copy has only in-frame clones and lacks some. The data show around 150,000 clones, more than 70% seen once. This CDR3 is built from 14 residues. The V gene end was trimmed by 5 bases and the J gene end by 9 bases; junction bases not matched to a gene: 10. Germline V gene data show CDR1 as SEHNR and CDR2 as FQNEAQ (reference sequence). This sequence joins TRBV7-9 and TRBJ2-1; 7 positions agree with TRBD2. This TCR derives from a man aged 40-55 years who had recovered from COVID-19. Sequenced sample: PBMCs or T cells enriched from blood (not recorded which). CDR3 DNA sequence: TGTGCCAGCAGCGCCTCGGGGGGTATCACTGAGCAGTTCTTC. This gives the protein CASSASGGITEQFF.